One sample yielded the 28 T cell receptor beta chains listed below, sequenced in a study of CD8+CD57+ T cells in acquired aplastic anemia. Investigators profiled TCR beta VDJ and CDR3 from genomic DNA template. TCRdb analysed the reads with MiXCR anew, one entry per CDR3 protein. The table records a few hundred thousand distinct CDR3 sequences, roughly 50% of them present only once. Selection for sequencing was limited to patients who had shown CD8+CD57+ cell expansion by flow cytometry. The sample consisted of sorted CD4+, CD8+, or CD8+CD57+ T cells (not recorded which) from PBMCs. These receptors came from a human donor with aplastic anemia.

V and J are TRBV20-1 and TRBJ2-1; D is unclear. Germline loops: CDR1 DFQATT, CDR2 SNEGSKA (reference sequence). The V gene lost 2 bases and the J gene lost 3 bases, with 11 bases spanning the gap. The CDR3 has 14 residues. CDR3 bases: TGCAGTGCTAGAAAGCATGATAGCTACAATGAGCAGTTCTTC. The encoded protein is CSARKHDSYNEQFF.

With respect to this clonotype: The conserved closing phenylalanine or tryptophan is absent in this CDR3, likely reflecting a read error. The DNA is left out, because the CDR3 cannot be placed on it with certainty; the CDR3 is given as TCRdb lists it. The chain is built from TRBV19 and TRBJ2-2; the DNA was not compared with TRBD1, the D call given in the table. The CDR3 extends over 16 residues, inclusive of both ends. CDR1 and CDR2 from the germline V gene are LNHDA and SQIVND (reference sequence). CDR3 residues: CASSMKGHGGHRGAVV.

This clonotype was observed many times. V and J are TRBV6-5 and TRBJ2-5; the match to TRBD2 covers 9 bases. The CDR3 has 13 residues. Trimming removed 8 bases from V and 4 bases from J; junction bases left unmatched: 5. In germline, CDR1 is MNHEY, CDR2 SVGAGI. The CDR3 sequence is CASGRGGGETQYF. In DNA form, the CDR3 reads TGTGCCAGCGGGCGGGGGGGCGGAGAGACCCAGTACTTC.

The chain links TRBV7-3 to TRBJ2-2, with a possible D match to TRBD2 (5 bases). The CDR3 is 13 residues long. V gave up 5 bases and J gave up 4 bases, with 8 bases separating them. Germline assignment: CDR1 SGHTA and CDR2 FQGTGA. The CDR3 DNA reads TGTGCCAGCAGCACCCTAGCCACCGGGGAGCTGTTTTTT. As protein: CASSTLATGELFF. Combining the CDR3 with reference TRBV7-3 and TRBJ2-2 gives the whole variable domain GAGVSQTPSNKVTEKGKYVELRCDPISGHTALYWYRQSLGQGPEFLIYFQGTGAADDSGLPNDRFFAVRPEGSVSTLKIQRTERGDSAVYLCASSTLATGELFFGEGSRLTVL.

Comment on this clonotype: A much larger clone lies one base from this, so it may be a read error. The CDR3 nucleotides are TGTGCCAGCCGGGCCGTTCAATACGAGCAGTACTTC. The encoded protein is CASRAVQYEQYF. The chain uses TRBV10-3 and TRBJ2-7; the D is unclear. Germline CDR1 ENHRY, CDR2 SYGVKD. This CDR3 contains 12 residues. Trimming pared 10 bases from V and 4 bases from J, leaving 14 bases between.

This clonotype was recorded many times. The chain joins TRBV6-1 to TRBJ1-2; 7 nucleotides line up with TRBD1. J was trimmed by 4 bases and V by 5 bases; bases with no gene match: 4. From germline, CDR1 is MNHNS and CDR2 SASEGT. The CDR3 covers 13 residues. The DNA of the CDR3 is TGTGCCAGCAGTTTCGGGACAGTCTATGGCTACACCTTC. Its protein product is CASSFGTVYGYTF.

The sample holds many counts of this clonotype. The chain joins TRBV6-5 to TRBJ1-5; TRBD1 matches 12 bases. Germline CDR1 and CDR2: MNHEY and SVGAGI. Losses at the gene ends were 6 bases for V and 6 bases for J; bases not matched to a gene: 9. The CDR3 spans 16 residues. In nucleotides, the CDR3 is TGTGCCAGCAGACCCGACGGGACAGGGGGCGGTCAGCCCCAGCATTTT. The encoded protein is CASRPDGTGGGQPQHF.

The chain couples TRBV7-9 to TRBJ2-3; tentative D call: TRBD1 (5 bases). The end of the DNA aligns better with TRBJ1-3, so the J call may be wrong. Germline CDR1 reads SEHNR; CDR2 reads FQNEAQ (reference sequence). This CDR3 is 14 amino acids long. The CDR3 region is CASSGRDGGNTIYF. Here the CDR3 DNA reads TGTGCCAGCAGCGGCCGGGACGGAGGAAACACCATATATTTT.

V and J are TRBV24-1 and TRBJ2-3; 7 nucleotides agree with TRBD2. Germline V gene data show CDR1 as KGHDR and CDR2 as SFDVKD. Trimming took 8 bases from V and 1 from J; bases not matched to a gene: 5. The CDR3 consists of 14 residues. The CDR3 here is CATNVGGGTDTQYF. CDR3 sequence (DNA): TGTGCCACCAACGTGGGGGGGGGCACAGATACGCAGTATTTT.

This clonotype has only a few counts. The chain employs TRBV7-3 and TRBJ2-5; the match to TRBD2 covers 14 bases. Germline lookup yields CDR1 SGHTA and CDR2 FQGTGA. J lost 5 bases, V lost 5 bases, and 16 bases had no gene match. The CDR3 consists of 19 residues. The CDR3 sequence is CASSPRGLAGVGGGETQYF. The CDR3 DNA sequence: TGTGCCAGCAGCCCAAGGGGACTAGCGGGGGTAGGAGGGGGGGAGACCCAGTACTTC.

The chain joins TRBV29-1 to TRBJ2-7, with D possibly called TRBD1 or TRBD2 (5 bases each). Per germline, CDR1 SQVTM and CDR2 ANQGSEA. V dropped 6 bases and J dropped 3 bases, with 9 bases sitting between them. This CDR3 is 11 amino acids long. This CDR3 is CSVGDGYEQYF. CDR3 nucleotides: TGCAGCGTCGGGGACGGCTACGAGCAGTACTTC.

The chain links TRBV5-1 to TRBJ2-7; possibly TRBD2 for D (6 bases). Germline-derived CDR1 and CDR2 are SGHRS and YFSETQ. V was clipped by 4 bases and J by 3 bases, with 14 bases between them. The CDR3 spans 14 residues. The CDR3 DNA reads TGCGCCAGCAGCCCGGGACTCGACCTCTACGAGCAGTACTTC. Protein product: CASSPGLDLYEQYF.

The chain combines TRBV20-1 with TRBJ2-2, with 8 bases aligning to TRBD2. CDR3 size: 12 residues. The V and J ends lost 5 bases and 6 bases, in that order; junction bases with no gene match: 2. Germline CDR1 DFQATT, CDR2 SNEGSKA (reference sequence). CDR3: CSALRGAGELFF. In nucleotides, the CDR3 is TGCAGTGCTTTGCGGGGGGCCGGGGAGCTGTTTTTT.

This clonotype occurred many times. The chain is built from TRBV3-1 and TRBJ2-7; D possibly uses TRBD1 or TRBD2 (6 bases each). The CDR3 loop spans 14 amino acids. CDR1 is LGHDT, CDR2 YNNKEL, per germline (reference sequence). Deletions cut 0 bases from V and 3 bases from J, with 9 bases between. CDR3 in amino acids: CASSQEGGGYEQYF. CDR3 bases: TGTGCCAGCAGCCAAGAAGGAGGGGGCTACGAGCAGTACTTC.

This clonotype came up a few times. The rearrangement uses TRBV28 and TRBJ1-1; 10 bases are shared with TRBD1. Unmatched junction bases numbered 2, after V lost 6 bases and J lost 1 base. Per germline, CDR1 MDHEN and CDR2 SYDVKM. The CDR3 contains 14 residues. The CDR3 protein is CASRDRGANTEAFF. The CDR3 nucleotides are TGTGCCAGCAGGGACAGGGGGGCGAACACTGAAGCTTTCTTT.

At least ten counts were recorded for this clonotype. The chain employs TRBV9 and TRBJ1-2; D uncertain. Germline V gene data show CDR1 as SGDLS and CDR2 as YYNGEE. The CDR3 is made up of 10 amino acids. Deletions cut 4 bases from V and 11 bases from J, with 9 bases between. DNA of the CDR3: TGTGCCAGCAGCACCCGTGGTTACACCTTC. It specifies CASSTRGYTF.

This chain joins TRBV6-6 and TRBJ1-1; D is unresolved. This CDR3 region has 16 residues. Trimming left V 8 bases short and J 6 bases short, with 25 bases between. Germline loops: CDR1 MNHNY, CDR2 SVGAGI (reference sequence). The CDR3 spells CASSLGKGRRLAEAFF. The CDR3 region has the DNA TGTGCCAGCTCACTGGGGAAGGGTAGACGGTTGGCTGAAGCTTTCTTT.

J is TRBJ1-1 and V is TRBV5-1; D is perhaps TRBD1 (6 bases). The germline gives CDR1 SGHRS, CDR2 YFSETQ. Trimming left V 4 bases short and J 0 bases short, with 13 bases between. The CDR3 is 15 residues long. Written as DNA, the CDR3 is TGCGCCAGCAGCCCCTCGGACAGACTGAACACTGAAGCTTTCTTT. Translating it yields CASSPSDRLNTEAFF. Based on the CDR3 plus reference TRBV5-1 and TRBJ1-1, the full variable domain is KAGVTQTPRYLIKTRGQQVTLSCSPISGHRSVSWYQQTPGQGLQFLFEYFSETQRNKGNFPGRFSGRQFSNSRSEMNVSTLELGDSALYLCASSPSDRLNTEAFFGQGTRLTVV.

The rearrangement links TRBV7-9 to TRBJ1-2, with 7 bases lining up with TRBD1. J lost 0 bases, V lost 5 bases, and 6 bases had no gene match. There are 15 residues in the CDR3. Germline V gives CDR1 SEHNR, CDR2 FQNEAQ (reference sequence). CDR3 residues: CASSIQGPPNYGYTF. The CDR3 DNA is TGTGCCAGCAGCATACAGGGGCCACCTAACTATGGCTACACCTTC.

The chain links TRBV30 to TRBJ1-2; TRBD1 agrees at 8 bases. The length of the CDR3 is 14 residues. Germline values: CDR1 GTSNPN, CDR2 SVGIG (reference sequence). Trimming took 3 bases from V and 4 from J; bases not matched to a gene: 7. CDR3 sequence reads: CAWSPMDRAYGYTF. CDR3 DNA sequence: TGTGCCTGGAGCCCTATGGACAGGGCCTATGGCTACACCTTC.

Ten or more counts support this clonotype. This CDR3 is CASSRDRGNEQFF. Here the CDR3 DNA reads TGTGCCAGCAGCAGAGACAGGGGGAATGAGCAGTTCTTC. The chain recombines TRBV7-3 with TRBJ2-1; 9 nucleotides agree with TRBD1. Germline V lookup: CDR1 SGHTA, CDR2 FQGTGA. After removal of 5 bases from V and 7 bases from J, the junction contained 3 bases not matched to a gene. This CDR3 is built from 13 residues.

This chain's CDR3 is CASRSGQINQPQHF. The CDR3 coding sequence is TGTGCCAGCAGGTCCGGGCAGATCAATCAGCCCCAGCATTTT. The chain recombines TRBV7-8 with TRBJ1-5; unclear D gene. Germline V gives CDR1 SGHVS, CDR2 FQNEAQ. CDR3 size: 14 residues. Deletions cut 6 bases from V and 3 bases from J, with 12 bases between.

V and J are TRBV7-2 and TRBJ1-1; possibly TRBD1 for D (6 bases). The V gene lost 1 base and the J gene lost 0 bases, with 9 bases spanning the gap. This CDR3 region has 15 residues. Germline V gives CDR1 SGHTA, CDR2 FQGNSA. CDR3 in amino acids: CASSLVGTLNTEAFF. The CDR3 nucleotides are TGTGCCAGCAGCTTAGTGGGGACATTGAACACTGAAGCTTTCTTT.

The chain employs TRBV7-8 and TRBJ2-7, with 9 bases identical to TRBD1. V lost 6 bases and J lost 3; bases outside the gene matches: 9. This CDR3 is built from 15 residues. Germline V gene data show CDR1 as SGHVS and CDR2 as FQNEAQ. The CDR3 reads CASSPPPGQGYEQYF. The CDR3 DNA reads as TGTGCCAGCAGTCCACCACCGGGACAGGGCTACGAGCAGTACTTC.

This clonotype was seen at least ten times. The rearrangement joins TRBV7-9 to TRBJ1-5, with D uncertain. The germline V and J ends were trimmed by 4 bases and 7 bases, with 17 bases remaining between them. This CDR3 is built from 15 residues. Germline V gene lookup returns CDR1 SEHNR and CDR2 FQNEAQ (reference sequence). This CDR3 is CASSSGVAGPQPQHF. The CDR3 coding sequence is TGTGCCAGCAGCTCGGGCGTGGCAGGTCCGCAGCCCCAGCATTTT.

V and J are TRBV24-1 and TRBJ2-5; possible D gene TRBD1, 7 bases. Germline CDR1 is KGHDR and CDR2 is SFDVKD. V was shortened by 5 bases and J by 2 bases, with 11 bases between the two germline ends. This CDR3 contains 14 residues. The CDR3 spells CATSVSGGQETQYF. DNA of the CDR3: TGTGCCACCAGTGTTTCAGGGGGGCAAGAGACCCAGTACTTC.

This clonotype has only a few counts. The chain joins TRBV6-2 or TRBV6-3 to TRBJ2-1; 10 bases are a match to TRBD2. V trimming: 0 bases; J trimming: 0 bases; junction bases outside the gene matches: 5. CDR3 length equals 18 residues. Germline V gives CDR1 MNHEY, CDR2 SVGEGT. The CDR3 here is CASSYSPSGGVSYNEQFF. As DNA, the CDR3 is TGTGCCAGCAGTTACTCTCCTAGCGGGGGAGTCTCCTACAATGAGCAGTTCTTC.

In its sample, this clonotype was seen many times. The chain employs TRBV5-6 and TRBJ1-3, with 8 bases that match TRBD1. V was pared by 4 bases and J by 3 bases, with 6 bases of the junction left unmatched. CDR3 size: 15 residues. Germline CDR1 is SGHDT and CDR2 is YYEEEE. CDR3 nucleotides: TGTGCCAGCAGCCCGGACAGGGCTTTTGGAAACACCATATATTTT. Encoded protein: CASSPDRAFGNTIYF.